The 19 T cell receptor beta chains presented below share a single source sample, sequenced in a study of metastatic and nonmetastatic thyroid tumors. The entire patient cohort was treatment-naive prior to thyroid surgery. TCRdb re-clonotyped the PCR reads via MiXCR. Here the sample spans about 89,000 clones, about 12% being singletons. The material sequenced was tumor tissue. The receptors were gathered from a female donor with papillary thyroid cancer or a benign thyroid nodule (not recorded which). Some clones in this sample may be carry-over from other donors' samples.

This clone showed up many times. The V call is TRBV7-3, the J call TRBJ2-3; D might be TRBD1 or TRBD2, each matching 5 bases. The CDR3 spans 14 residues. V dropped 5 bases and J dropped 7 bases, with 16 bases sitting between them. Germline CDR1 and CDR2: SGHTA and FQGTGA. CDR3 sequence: CASSPGVEGNTQYF. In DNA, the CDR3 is TGTGCCAGCAGCCCGGGCGTTGAGGGGAATACGCAGTATTTT.

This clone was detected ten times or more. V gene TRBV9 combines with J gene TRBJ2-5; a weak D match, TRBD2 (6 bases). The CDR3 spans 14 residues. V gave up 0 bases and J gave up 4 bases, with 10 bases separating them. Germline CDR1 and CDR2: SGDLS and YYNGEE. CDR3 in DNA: TGTGCCAGCAGCGTAGCGGGAGTGATAGAGACCCAGTACTTC. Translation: CASSVAGVIETQYF.

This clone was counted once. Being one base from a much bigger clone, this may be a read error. The CDR3 sequence: CSWMKSPQSGANVLTF. CDR3 nucleotide sequence: TGTTCCTGGATGAAAAGCCCGCAGTCTGGGGCCAACGTCCTGACTTTC. The V call is TRBV30, the J call TRBJ2-6; no reliable D call. Germline lookup yields CDR1 GTSNPN and CDR2 SVGIG (reference sequence). This CDR3 is built from 16 residues.

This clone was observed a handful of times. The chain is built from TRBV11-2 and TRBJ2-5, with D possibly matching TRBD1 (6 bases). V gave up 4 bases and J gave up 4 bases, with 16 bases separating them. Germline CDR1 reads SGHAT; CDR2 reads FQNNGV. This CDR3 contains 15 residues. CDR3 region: CASSSDRLGRETQYF. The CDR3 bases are TGTGCCAGCAGCTCTGACAGGTTAGGTAGAGAGACCCAGTACTTC.

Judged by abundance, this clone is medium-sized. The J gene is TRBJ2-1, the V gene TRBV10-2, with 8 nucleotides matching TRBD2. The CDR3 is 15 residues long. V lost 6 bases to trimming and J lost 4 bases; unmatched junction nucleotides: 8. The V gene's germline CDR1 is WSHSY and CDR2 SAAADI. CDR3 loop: CASRLAGSPYNEQFF. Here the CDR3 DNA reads TGCGCCAGCAGATTAGCGGGGAGCCCATACAATGAGCAGTTCTTC.

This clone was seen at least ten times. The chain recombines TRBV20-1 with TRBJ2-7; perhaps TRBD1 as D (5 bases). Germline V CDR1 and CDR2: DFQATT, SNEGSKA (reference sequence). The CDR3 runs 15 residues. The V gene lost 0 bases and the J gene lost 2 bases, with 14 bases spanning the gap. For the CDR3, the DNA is TGCAGTGCTAGAGATGCCCAGGGCTACGCCTACGAGCAGTACTTC. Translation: CSARDAQGYAYEQYF.

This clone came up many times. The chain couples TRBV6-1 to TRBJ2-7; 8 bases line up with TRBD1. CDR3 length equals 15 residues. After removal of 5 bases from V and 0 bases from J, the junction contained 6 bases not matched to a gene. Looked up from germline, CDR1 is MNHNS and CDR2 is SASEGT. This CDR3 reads CASSSTGGNSYEQYF. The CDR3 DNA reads TGTGCCAGCAGTTCCACAGGGGGTAACTCCTACGAGCAGTACTTC.

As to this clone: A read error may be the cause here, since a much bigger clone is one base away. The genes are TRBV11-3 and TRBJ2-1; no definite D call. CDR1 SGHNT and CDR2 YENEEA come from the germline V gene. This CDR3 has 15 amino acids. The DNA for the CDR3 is TGTGCCAGCAGCTTATCTCAAAGCTCCTACAATGACCAGTTCTTC. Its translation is CASSLSQSSYNDQFF. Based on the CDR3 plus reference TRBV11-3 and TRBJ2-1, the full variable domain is EAGVVQSPRYKIIEKKQPVAFWCNPISGHNTLYWYLQNLGQGPELLIRYENEEAVDDSQLPKDRFSAERLKGVDSTLKIQPAELGDSAVYLCASSLSQSSYNDQFFGPGTRLTVL.

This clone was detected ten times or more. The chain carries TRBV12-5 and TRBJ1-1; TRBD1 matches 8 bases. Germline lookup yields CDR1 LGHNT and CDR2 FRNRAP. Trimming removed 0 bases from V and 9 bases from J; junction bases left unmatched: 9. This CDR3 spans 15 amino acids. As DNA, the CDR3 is TGTGCTAGTGGTTTGGTAGGAGACAGGGGATTAAAAGCTTTCTTT. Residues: CASGLVGDRGLKAFF.

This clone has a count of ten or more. The CDR3 DNA reads TGTGCCAGCAGCCTCGGGGGCGGGGAGCTGTTTTTT. It codes for CASSLGGGELFF. The chain recombines TRBV27 with TRBJ2-2, with D possibly being TRBD2 (6 bases). The CDR3 length is 12 residues. The germline V and J ends were trimmed by 6 bases and 7 bases, with 9 bases remaining between them. Germline values: CDR1 MNHEY, CDR2 SMNVEV (reference sequence).

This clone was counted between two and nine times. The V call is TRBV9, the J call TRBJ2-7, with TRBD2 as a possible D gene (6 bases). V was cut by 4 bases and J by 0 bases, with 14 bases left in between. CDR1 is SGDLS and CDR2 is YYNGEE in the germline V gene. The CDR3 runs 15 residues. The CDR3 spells CASSLGGASSYEQYF. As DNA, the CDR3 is TGTGCCAGCAGCCTTGGAGGGGCCAGCTCCTACGAGCAGTACTTC.

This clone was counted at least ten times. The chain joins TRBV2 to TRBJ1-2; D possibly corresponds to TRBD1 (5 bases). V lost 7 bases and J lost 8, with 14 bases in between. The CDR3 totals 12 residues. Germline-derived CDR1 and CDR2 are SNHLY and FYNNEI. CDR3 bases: TGTGCCAGCACTGAGGAAGGGGCCGGCTACACCTTC. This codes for CASTEEGAGYTF.

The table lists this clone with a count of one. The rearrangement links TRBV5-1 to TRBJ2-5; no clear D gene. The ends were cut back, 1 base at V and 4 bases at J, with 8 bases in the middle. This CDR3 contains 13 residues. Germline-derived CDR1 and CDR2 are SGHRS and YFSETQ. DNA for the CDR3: TGCGCCAGCAGCTTGAGGCGCCTAGAGACCCAGTACTTC. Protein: CASSLRRLETQYF.

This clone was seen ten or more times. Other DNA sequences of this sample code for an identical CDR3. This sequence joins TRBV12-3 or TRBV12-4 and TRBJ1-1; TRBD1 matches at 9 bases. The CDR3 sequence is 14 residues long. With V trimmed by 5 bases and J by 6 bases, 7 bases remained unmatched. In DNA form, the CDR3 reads TGTGCCAGCAGTCACAGGGGGCGATCGGCTGAAGCTTTCTTT. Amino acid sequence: CASSHRGRSAEAFF.

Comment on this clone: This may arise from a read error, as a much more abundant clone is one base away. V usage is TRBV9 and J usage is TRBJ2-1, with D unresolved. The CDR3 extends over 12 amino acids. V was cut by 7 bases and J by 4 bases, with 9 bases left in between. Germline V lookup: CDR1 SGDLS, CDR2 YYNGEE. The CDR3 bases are TGTGCCAGCTCTATCGATTACAATGAGCAGTTCTTC. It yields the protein CASSIDYNEQFF.

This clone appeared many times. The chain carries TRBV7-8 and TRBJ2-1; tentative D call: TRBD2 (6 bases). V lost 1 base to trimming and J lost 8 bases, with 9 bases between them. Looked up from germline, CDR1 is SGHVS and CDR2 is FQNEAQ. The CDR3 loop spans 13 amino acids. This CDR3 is CASSLGRDYEQFF. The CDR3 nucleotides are TGTGCCAGCAGCTTAGGCAGGGACTATGAGCAGTTCTTC.

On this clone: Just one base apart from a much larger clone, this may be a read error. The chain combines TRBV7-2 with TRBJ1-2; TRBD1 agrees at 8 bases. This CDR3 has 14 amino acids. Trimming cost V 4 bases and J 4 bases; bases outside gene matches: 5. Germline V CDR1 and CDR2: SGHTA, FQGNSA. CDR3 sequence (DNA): TGTGCCAGCAGCTCGGACAGGGAGGGCTATGGCTACACCTTC. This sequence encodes CASSSDREGYGYTF.

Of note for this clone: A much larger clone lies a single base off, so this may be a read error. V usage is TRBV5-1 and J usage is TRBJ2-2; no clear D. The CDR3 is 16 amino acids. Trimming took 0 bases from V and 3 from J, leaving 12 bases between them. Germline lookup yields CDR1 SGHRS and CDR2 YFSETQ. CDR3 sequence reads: CASSLVGISDTGELFF. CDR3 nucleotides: TGCGCCAGCAGCTTGGTTGGGATCTCGGACACCGGGGAGCTGTTTTTT.

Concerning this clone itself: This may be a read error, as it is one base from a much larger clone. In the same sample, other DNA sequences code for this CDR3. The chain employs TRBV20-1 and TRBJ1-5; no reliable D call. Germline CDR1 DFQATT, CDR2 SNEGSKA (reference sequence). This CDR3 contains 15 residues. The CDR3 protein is CSARPPGRYDQPQHF. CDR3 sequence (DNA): TGCAGTGCTAGACCCCCCGGGCGTTATGATCAGCCCCAGCATTTC.